This is a list of T cell receptor beta chains from one sample in a study of blood T cell repertoires in COVID-19. Assay: immunoSEQ multiplex PCR; the TCRdb copy retains only in-frame clones and omits some. This sample carries just over 350,000 clones, about 86% of them seen once, and the ten largest clones take roughly 7.2%. Material for sequencing was peripheral blood. Source of these receptors: a woman in her sixties with COVID-19, enrolled during active disease. CDR3s include the opening cysteine and the closing phenylalanine or tryptophan. Fields, in order: D gene, J gene, CDR3 length, V gene, CDR3 protein, CDR3 DNA. A D gene is named only where the DNA matches it firmly.

NA TRBJ2-1 14 TRBV19 CASSLGTLYNEQFF TGTGCCAGTAGCCTTGGGACTTTGTACAATGAGCAGTTCTTC
NA TRBJ2-7 15 TRBV7-9 CASSLVGEYSYEQYF TGTGCCAGCAGCTTAGTCGGAGAGTATTCCTACGAGCAGTACTTC
NA TRBJ1-4 14 TRBV11-3 CASSQWGVNEKLFF TGTGCCAGCAGCCAGTGGGGAGTTAATGAAAAACTGTTTTTT
NA TRBJ1-2 12 TRBV19 CASSDRQDGYTF TGTGCCAGTAGTGACCGACAGGATGGCTACACCTTC
NA TRBJ1-4 14 TRBV28 CASSLQGIQEKLFF TGTGCCAGCAGTCTTCAGGGAATTCAAGAAAAACTGTTTTTT
NA TRBJ1-1 14 TRBV5-8 CASSFRGGGTEAFF TGTGCCAGCAGCTTTCGGGGAGGTGGCACTGAAGCTTTCTTT
TRBD1 TRBJ2-5 15 TRBV6-5 CASSTAGGLQETQYF TGTGCCAGCAGTACCGCAGGGGGTCTCCAAGAGACCCAGTACTTC
TRBD2 TRBJ2-3 15 TRBV4-2 CASSQLAGLTDTQYF TGTGCCAGCAGCCAACTAGCGGGGTTAACAGATACGCAGTATTTT
TRBD1 TRBJ2-2 15 TRBV5-1 CASSLEGGGTGELFF TGCGCCAGCAGCTTGGAAGGGGGCGGCACCGGGGAGCTGTTTTTT
NA TRBJ2-7 14 TRBV5-1 CASSNNPRVFEQYF TGCGCCAGCAGCAACAACCCCAGGGTTTTCGAGCAGTACTTC